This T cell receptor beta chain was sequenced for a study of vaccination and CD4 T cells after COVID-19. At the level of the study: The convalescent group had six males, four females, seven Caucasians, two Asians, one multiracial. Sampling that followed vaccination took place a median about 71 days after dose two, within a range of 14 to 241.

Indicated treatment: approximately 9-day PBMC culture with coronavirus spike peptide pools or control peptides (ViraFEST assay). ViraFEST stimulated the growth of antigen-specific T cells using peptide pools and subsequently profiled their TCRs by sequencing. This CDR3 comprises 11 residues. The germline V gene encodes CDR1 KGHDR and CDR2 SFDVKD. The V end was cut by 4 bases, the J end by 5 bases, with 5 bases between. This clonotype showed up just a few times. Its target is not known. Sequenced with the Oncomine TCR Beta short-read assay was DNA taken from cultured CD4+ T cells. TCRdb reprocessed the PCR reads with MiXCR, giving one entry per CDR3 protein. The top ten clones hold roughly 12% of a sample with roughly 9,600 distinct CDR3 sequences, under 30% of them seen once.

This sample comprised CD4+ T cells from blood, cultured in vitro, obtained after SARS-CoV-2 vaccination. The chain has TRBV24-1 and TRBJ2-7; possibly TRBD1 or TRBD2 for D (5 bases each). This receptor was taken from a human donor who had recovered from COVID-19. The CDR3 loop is CATSEGDEQYF. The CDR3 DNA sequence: TGTGCCACCAGTGAGGGGGACGAGCAGTACTTC.